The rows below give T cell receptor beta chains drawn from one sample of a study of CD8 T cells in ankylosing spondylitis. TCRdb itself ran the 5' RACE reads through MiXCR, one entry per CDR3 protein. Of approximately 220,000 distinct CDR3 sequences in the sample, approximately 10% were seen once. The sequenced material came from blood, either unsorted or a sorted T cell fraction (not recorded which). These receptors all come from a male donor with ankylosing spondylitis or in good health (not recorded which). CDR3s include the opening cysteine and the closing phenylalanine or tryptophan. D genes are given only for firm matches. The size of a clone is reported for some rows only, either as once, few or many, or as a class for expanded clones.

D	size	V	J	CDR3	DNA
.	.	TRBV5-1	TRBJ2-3	CASSLVGSNTDTQYF	TGCGCCAGCAGCTTGGTGGGCAGCAACACAGATACGCAGTATTTT
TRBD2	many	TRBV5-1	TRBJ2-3	CASSLALGSGAVQYF	TGCGCCAGCAGCTTGGCCCTGGGTAGCGGGGCGGTGCAGTATTTT
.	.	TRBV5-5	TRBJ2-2	CASSLELQNTGELFF	TGTGCCAGCAGCTTGGAACTGCAGAACACCGGGGAGCTGTTTTTT
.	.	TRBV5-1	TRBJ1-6	CASSSYQGARGESPLHF	TGCGCCAGCAGCTCGTACCAGGGTGCCAGGGGCGAATCACCCCTCCACTTT
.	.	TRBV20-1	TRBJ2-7	CSASQEGGEQYF	TGCAGTGCTAGTCAGGAGGGGGGAGAGCAGTACTTC
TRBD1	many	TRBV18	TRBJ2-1	CASSPGTGGTFF	TGTGCCAGCTCACCGGGAACAGGGGGCACGTTCTTC
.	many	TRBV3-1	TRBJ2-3	CASSLSGKDTQYF	TGTGCCAGCAGTCTTAGCGGTAAAGATACGCAGTATTTT
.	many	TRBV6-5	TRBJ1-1	CASRLLSGNTEAFF	TGTGCCAGCAGATTGCTCTCGGGGAACACTGAAGCTTTCTTT
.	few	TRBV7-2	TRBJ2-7	CASSLGGWVEVDEQYF	TGTGCCAGCAGCTTAGGTGGGTGGGTAGAGGTCGACGAGCAGTACTTC
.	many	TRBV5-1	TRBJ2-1	CASSPASRGDEQFF	TGCGCCAGCAGCCCGGCTAGCCGGGGCGATGAGCAGTTCTTC
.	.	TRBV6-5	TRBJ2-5	CASSSPATGSQETQYF	TGTGCCAGCAGTTCACCGGCGACCGGAAGCCAAGAGACCCAGTACTTC
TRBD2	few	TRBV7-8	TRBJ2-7	CASSLPEISGTSGTYEQYF	TGTGCCAGCAGCTTACCGGAGATCTCCGGGACTAGTGGGACCTACGAGCAGTACTTC
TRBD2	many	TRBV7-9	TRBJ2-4	CASSPGLAGGKNIQYF	TGTGCCAGCAGCCCAGGACTAGCGGGGGGTAAAAACATTCAGTACTTC
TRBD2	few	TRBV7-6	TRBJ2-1	CASSSPTSGGYNEQFF	TGTGCCAGCAGCTCGCCAACTAGCGGGGGGTACAATGAGCAGTTCTTC
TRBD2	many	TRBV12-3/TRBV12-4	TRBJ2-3	CASRLASGSTDTQYF	TGTGCCAGCAGGCTGGCTAGCGGTTCCACAGATACGCAGTATTTT
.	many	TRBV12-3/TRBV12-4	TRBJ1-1	CASSGVVGTEAFF	TGTGCCAGCAGCGGGGTCGTGGGGACTGAAGCTTTCTTT
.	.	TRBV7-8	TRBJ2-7	CASSPTTQASYEQYF	TGTGCCAGCAGCCCCACGACGCAGGCCTCCTACGAGCAGTACTTC
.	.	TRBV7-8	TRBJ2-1	CASSLTGQTYIEQFF	TGTGCCAGCAGCTTAACAGGGCAAACCTACATTGAGCAGTTCTTC
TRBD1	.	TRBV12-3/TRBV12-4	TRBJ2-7	CASSPPLGGQGIAYEQYF	TGTGCCAGCAGCCCCCCATTGGGGGGACAGGGGATAGCCTACGAGCAGTACTTC
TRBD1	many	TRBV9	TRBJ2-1	CASSVLTGGDEQFF	TGTGCCAGCAGCGTTTTGACAGGGGGAGATGAGCAGTTCTTC
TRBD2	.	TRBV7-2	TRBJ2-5	CASSLWGSGREETQYF	TGTGCCAGCAGCTTATGGGGTAGCGGGAGGGAAGAGACCCAGTACTTC
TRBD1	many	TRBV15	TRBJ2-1	CATSPLGQPNYNEQFF	TGTGCCACCAGTCCCTTGGGACAGCCGAATTACAATGAGCAGTTCTTC
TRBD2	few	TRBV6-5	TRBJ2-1	CASSYSFASGGPNNEQFF	TGTGCCAGCAGTTACTCGTTTGCTAGCGGGGGACCCAACAATGAGCAGTTCTTC
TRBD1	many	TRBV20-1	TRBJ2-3	CSATTGTGSTDTQYF	TGCAGTGCCACCACCGGGACAGGGAGCACAGATACGCAGTATTTT
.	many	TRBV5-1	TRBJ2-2	CASSLEGRVGELFF	TGCGCCAGCAGCTTGGAGGGCCGGGTCGGGGAGCTGTTTTTT
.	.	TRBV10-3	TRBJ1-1	CAISDPGQGNTEAFF	TGTGCCATCAGTGACCCGGGACAAGGGAACACTGAAGCTTTCTTT
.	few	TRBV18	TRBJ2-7	CASSPPGGNEQYF	TGTGCCAGCTCACCACCGGGCGGCAACGAGCAGTACTTC
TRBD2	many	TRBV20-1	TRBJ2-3	CSARGTSGGGDTQYF	TGCAGTGCTAGAGGGACTAGCGGAGGAGGAGATACGCAGTATTTT
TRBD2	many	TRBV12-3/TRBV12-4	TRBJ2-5	CASSLRTSGFQETQYF	TGTGCCAGCAGTTTACGGACTAGCGGATTCCAAGAGACCCAGTACTTC
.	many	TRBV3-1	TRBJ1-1	CASSGRPGPNTEAFF	TGTGCCAGCAGCGGACGTCCAGGACCAAACACTGAAGCTTTCTTT
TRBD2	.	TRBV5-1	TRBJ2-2	CASSLLAGATNTGELFF	TGCGCCAGCAGCTTACTAGCGGGGGCGACTAACACCGGGGAGCTGTTTTTT
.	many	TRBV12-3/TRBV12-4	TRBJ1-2	CASVEGGLYGYTF	TGTGCCAGCGTCGAAGGGGGTCTCTATGGCTACACCTTC
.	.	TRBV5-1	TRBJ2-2	CASSVQDPGELFF	TGCGCCAGCAGCGTACAGGATCCCGGGGAGCTGTTTTTT
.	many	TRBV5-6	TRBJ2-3	CASSGPRQPSTDTQYF	TGTGCCAGCAGCGGCCCGCGTCAGCCTAGCACAGATACGCAGTATTTT
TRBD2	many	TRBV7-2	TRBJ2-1	CASSLSSGGFNEQFF	TGTGCCAGCAGCTTAAGTAGCGGGGGTTTTAATGAGCAGTTCTTC
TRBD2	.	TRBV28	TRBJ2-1	CASSFQAGGHDEQFF	TGTGCCAGCAGTTTCCAGGCGGGGGGGCACGATGAGCAGTTCTTC
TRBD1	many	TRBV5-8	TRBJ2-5	CASSLDGTDQETQYF	TGTGCCAGCAGCCTAGATGGGACAGATCAAGAGACCCAGTACTTC
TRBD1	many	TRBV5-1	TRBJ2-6	CASSSRGPGANVLTF	TGCGCCAGCAGCTCCAGGGGGCCCGGGGCCAACGTCCTGACTTTC
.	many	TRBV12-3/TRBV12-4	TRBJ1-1	CASSLSQGKTEAFF	TGTGCCAGCAGTTTGAGTCAGGGGAAGACTGAAGCTTTCTTT
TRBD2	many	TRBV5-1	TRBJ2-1	CASSGGGYNEQFF	TGCGCCAGCAGCGGGGGGGGTTACAATGAGCAGTTCTTC
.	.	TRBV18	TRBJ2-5	CASSPYRIQETQYF	TGTGCCAGCTCACCCTACAGAATTCAAGAGACCCAGTACTTC
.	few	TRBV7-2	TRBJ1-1	CASSLRATEAFF	TGTGCCAGCAGCTTGAGGGCCACTGAAGCTTTCTTT
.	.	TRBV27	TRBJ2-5	CASSSYQGTAETQYF	TGTGCCAGCAGTTCTTACCAGGGGACGGCCGAGACCCAGTACTTC
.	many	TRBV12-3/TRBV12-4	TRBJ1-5	CASSLRREQPQHF	TGTGCCAGCAGTTTAAGGCGGGAGCAGCCCCAGCATTTT
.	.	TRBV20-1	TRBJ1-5	CSASQGGGNQPQHF	TGCAGTGCTAGCCAGGGAGGGGGCAATCAGCCCCAGCATTTT
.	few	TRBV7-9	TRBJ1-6	CASSLGGGVSSPLHF	TGTGCCAGCAGCTTAGGAGGGGGTGTAAGCTCACCCCTCCACTTT
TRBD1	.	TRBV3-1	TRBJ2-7	CASSQGTGVAYEQYF	TGTGCCAGCAGCCAAGGGACAGGAGTTGCCTACGAGCAGTACTTC
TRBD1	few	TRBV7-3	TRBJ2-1	CASSLMGQGPNEQFF	TGTGCCAGCAGCTTAATGGGACAGGGCCCGAATGAGCAGTTCTTC
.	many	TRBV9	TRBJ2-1	CASSVKGQEGRNEQFF	TGTGCCAGCAGCGTTAAAGGGCAGGAAGGCAGGAATGAGCAGTTCTTC
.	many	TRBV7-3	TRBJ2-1	CASSGGRNNEQFF	TGTGCCAGCAGCGGCGGGCGTAACAATGAGCAGTTCTTC
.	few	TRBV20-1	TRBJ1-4	CSARQTTNEKLFF	TGCAGTGCTAGACAGACAACTAATGAAAAACTGTTTTTT
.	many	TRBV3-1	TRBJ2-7	CASSLDYGEQYF	TGTGCCAGCAGCCTTGACTACGGCGAGCAGTACTTC
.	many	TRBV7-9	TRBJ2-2	CASRARGARTDTGELFF	TGTGCCAGCAGGGCCCGGGGGGCCCGAACGGACACCGGGGAGCTGTTTTTT